Presented here are 20 T cell receptor beta chains from one specimen sequenced in a study of cytomegalovirus exposure and HLA in healthy donors. Repertoires were generated with immunoSEQ multiplex PCR, while TCRdb's copy carries only in-frame clones and drops some. The table records 100,000 to 150,000 clones, approximately 85% of them present only once. The specimen was PBMCs. These receptors all come from a man younger than 35 in good health and CMV-seronegative.

This chain connects TRBV6-6 to TRBJ1-5; D possibly corresponds to TRBD1 (5 bases). V was cut by 8 bases and J by 5 bases, with 13 bases left in between. Germline-derived CDR1 and CDR2 are MNHNY and SVGAGI (reference sequence). The CDR3 is 13 residues long. DNA of the CDR3: TGTGCCAGCGTTGGGGCGGTGGATCAGCCCCAGCATTTT. Translated: CASVGAVDQPQHF.

The CDR3 DNA is TGTGCCAGCAGCCGGAGTGAGACTAACTATGGCTACACCTTC. Amino acids: CASSRSETNYGYTF. V and J are TRBV7-2 and TRBJ1-2; unclear D gene. The CDR3 is 14 residues long. The V end lost 5 bases, the J end lost 0 bases, and 10 bases lay between the germline ends. The germline gives CDR1 SGHTA, CDR2 FQGNSA.

This rearrangement joins TRBV5-1 to TRBJ2-1; 7 bases agree with TRBD1. Germline values: CDR1 SGHRS, CDR2 YFSETQ. The CDR3 totals 13 residues. V was clipped by 4 bases and J by 7 bases; unmatched bases: 5. CDR3 bases: TGCGCCAGCAGCACGCAACAGGGGAATGAGCAGTTCTTC. It encodes CASSTQQGNEQFF.

Of note for this clone: This same CDR3 is encoded by further DNA sequences in the sample. V and J are TRBV30 and TRBJ1-1; TRBD1 aligns across 7 bases. With 2 bases clipped from V and 1 base from J, the junction kept 7 bases outside the gene matches. The CDR3 runs 15 residues. In germline, CDR1 is GTSNPN, CDR2 SVGIG (reference sequence). For the CDR3, the DNA is TGTGCCTGGAGTCCCCGGACAGGTCCGAACACTGAAGCTTTCTTT. Translation: CAWSPRTGPNTEAFF.

The rearrangement uses TRBV5-1 and TRBJ2-5; D possibly corresponds to TRBD2 (7 bases). CDR3 size: 15 residues. Between the trimmed V and J ends, which lost 4 bases and 5 bases, there was a span of 18 bases. The V gene's germline CDR1 is SGHRS and CDR2 YFSETQ. In nucleotides, the CDR3 is TGCGCCAGCAGCCGGAACGGGGGGCCCGGGGAGACCCAGTACTTC. The encoded protein is CASSRNGGPGETQYF.

The chain joins TRBV5-1 to TRBJ1-1, with D hard to call. Trimming took off 0 bases at V and 2 bases at J, with 8 bases between the two ends. The CDR3 loop spans 14 amino acids. CDR1 SGHRS and CDR2 YFSETQ come from the germline V gene. The CDR3: CASSLGQTNTEAFF. CDR3 sequence (DNA): TGCGCCAGCAGCTTGGGGCAGACTAACACTGAAGCTTTCTTT.

This clone was counted a few times. The same CDR3 also results from other DNA sequences found in this sample. V gene TRBV27 combines with J gene TRBJ1-1; TRBD1 aligns across 7 bases. There are 14 residues in the CDR3. V was clipped by 2 bases and J by 1 base; unmatched bases: 1. Germline CDR1 MNHEY, CDR2 SMNVEV (reference sequence). The CDR3 loop is CASSLAGGNTEAFF. In nucleotides, the CDR3 is TGTGCCAGCAGTTTAGCAGGGGGGAACACTGAAGCTTTCTTT.

The V gene is TRBV25-1, the J gene TRBJ2-3, with D hard to call. CDR1 and CDR2 (germline): MGHDK, SYGVNS. The CDR3 is made up of 14 amino acids. The germline V and J ends were trimmed by 3 bases and 0 bases, with 7 bases remaining between them. The CDR3 is CASSDRKSTDTQYF. The CDR3 DNA is TGTGCCAGCAGTGACAGAAAGAGCACAGATACGCAGTATTTT.

This chain uses TRBV1 with TRBJ2-3; the D segment call TRBD2 is taken from the table without a DNA check. TRBV1 corresponds to a pseudogene. This CDR3 has 13 amino acids. The CDR3 region is CTRGGLGEDTQYF. The CDR3 nucleotides are TGCACCCGGGGGGGCCTTGGGGAGGATACGCAGTATTTT.

The chain has TRBV2 and TRBJ2-3; perhaps TRBD1 as D (6 bases). V lost 10 bases and J lost 2, with 19 bases in between. This CDR3 has 15 residues. CDR1 SNHLY and CDR2 FYNNEI come from the germline V gene. CDR3 residues: CANANSRGFTDTQYF. The CDR3 DNA sequence: TGTGCCAACGCGAACTCCAGGGGTTTCACAGATACGCAGTATTTT.

The gene calls are TRBV25-1 and TRBJ2-1, with D perhaps TRBD1 (5 bases). The germline CDR1 and CDR2 sequences are MGHDK and SYGVNS. V was pared by 1 base and J by 9 bases, with 13 bases between. This CDR3 has 14 residues. CDR3: CASSEWGGETEQFF. In DNA form, the CDR3 reads TGTGCCAGCAGTGAATGGGGCGGAGAAACTGAGCAGTTCTTC.

V and J are TRBV11-2 and TRBJ1-4, with 9 positions matching TRBD1. The CDR3 is made up of 15 amino acids. Trimming removed 1 base from V and 8 bases from J; junction bases left unmatched: 5. Germline CDR1 and CDR2: SGHAT and FQNNGV. DNA for the CDR3: TGTGCCAGCAGCTTAGGGGACAGGGACTTGGAAAAACTGTTTTTT. This codes for CASSLGDRDLEKLFF.

The chain recombines TRBV27 with TRBJ2-1; possibly TRBD1 for D (6 bases). Germline loops: CDR1 MNHEY, CDR2 SMNVEV (reference sequence). The CDR3 covers 13 residues. The V end was cut by 4 bases, the J end by 4 bases, with 8 bases between. The CDR3 sequence: CASSSGEYNEQFF. CDR3 DNA sequence: TGTGCCAGCAGTTCAGGGGAATACAATGAGCAGTTCTTC.

V gene TRBV30 combines with J gene TRBJ2-1; 7 nucleotides align to TRBD2. From germline, CDR1 is GTSNPN and CDR2 SVGIG (reference sequence). The CDR3 consists of 13 residues. Unmatched junction bases numbered 5, after V lost 7 bases and J lost 2 bases. CDR3 amino acids: CASQAGTYNEQFF. CDR3 bases: TGTGCCTCACAAGCGGGGACCTACAATGAGCAGTTCTTC.

The chain has TRBV19 and TRBJ2-5; D call uncertain. The germline V and J ends were trimmed by 5 bases and 5 bases, with 12 bases remaining between them. The CDR3 covers 13 residues. CDR1 LNHDA and CDR2 SQIVND come from the germline V gene (reference sequence). The CDR3 nucleotides read TGTGCCAGTAGTTGGAGCGTCTGGGAGACCCAGTACTTC. Translating it yields CASSWSVWETQYF.

This sequence joins TRBV6-1 and TRBJ1-2, with a tentative D call TRBD1 (5 bases). This CDR3 has 17 residues. Germline values: CDR1 MNHNS, CDR2 SASEGT. Between the trimmed V and J ends, which lost 0 bases and 0 bases, there was a span of 14 bases. The DNA of the CDR3 is TGTGCCAGCAGTGAAGCGCGGCGGGGGGAACCTAACTATGGCTACACCTTC. Translating gives CASSEARRGEPNYGYTF.

The V gene is TRBV27, the J gene TRBJ2-7; D is possibly TRBD1 (6 bases). CDR3 length: 13 amino acids. Trimming took off 6 bases at V and 1 base at J, with 10 bases between the two ends. Germline V lookup: CDR1 MNHEY, CDR2 SMNVEV (reference sequence). This CDR3 reads CASSPGQSYEQYF. The CDR3 bases are TGTGCCAGCAGCCCAGGACAGTCCTACGAGCAGTACTTC.

V gene TRBV19 combines with J gene TRBJ1-1, with 7 bases that match TRBD1. Germline CDR1 and CDR2: LNHDA and SQIVND (reference sequence). Unmatched junction bases numbered 9, after V lost 4 bases and J lost 4 bases. The CDR3 loop spans 15 amino acids. In DNA form, the CDR3 reads TGTGCCAGTAGTAAACCGGGACAGAGAGGCACTGAAGCTTTCTTT. This sequence encodes CASSKPGQRGTEAFF.

V is TRBV7-2 and J is TRBJ2-1; D is undetermined. Germline CDR1 SGHTA, CDR2 FQGNSA. This CDR3 has 13 residues. V lost 4 bases and J 4 bases, leaving 8 bases between the germline ends. CDR3 protein: CASSSPGYNEQFF. CDR3 DNA: TGTGCCAGCAGCTCACCCGGGTACAATGAGCAGTTCTTC.

The chain employs TRBV19 and TRBJ2-1; 7 bases align to TRBD2. Trimming took 6 bases from V and 8 from J; bases not matched to a gene: 13. Germline V gene data show CDR1 as LNHDA and CDR2 as SQIVND (reference sequence). The CDR3 loop spans 15 amino acids. CDR3 region: CASRGSGPLWDEQFF. Written as DNA, the CDR3 is TGTGCCAGTAGGGGTAGCGGGCCCCTTTGGGATGAGCAGTTCTTC.